This entry features one TCR beta chain sequence. The assay was immunoSEQ multiplex PCR, and TCRdb's table has in-frame clones only and misses some. The table includes about 2.4 million clones, over 85% detected once. In germline, CDR1 is MDHEN, CDR2 SYDVKM. This CDR3 is built from 14 residues. V shed 6 bases and J shed 7 bases, with 19 bases lying between them. The sample belongs to a study of shared clonotypes between healthy human individuals. This TCR came from a man between 18 and 29 years old in good health. Some clones in this sample may be carry-over from other donors' samples. The chain uses TRBV28 and TRBJ2-7, with D possibly being TRBD2 (7 bases). Sequenced sample: naive CD4+ T cells from PBMCs. As to subset: CD45RA+ positively selected. DNA of the CDR3: TGTGCCAGCAGCCCCCTTCTCGGGGGGCGAGAGCAGTACTTC. Amino acid sequence: CASSPLLGGREQYF.